This TCR beta chain was sequenced in a study of beta chain features in type 1 diabetes (dated by TCRdb to the late 2010s). About the full investigation: Mean age, gender distribution, total cell number and subset yield did not differ between patients and healthy donors. A total of 85 million to 110 million sorted cells were examined across all samples, and RNA yield correlated strongly with the number of cells per subset. The study compared TCRB repertoires of sorted circulating CD4+ T cell subsets between recently diagnosed type 1 diabetes patients and matched healthy donors. Naive and central memory subsets were obtained from all 30 or so donors, but regulatory and stem cell-like memory subsets were isolated from only 8 patients and about 8 healthy donors.

Study-wide conclusions, independent of this receptor: Patients with type 1 diabetes made fewer insertions and deleted more nucleotides at VDJ recombination sites, implying thymic rearrangement abnormalities. Naive, central memory and regulatory TCRB repertoires appeared to be more similar among patients than among healthy donors. Because the HLA sub-analyses included only small numbers of individuals, any influence of HLA type on TCRB rearrangement was left unresolved. Shorter templates might have been favored by PCR, but patient and control samples were amplified and corrected together, so both groups would have been affected equally by any skew. In all four CD4+ subsets, TCRB CDR3 length was moderately but significantly shorter in type 1 diabetes patients. Sequencing cDNA rather than genomic DNA could over-represent highly expressing activated cells, although activation and CD3 levels did not differ between groups.

For CDR1 and CDR2, the germline V gene lists LGHNA and YSLEER. There are 15 amino acids in the CDR3, from cysteine to phenylalanine inclusive. The sequence is cut down to CDR3 DNA, 45 bases in frame from base 1. A distance of 12 bases separates the germline ends of V and J, which lose 7 bases and 0 bases respectively. A single peripheral blood draw of about 116 mL on average was collected from each donor into heparinised tubes. Using a panel that included CD45RO, CCR7, CD25, CD127, CD95 and CD27, naive, central memory, regulatory and stem cell-like memory CD4+ T cells were sorted on a BD FACSAria II. All sorted populations exceeded 98% purity. PBMCs were isolated right away by Lymphoprep density gradient centrifugation and were stained directly, without culture. So that batch effects would be minimized, each experiment stained and sorted samples in pairs, pairing one healthy donor with one patient.

With respect to this clone: Its binding antigen is unknown. No quality values exist for individual bases; no much larger clone is one base distant.

All of the isolated RNA was reverse transcribed with the High Capacity cDNA Reverse Transcription Kit, so expressed TCRB transcripts were sequenced. Deep immunoSEQ sequencing was applied to naive, central memory and regulatory T cell samples, giving an average of around 3.8 million total reads per sample. Sorted cells were lysed in RLT buffer and RNA was extracted with DNase-treated RNeasy Micro or Mini kits, depending on cell number. To prevent cross-contamination, every cell subset was processed on its own, while patient and healthy donor samples were processed together. Using the immunoSEQ multiplex PCR, TCRB sequences were amplified from cDNA into 87-bp fragments spanning the CDR3 region. Sequencing of the amplicons was done on the Illumina HiSeq platform. Concerning the study's data processing: PCR bias was corrected computationally using synthetic template baselines, and reads within Hamming distance 2 were collapsed, with unmergeable singletons discarded. Reads were aligned to IMGT to assign V, D and J genes, CDR3 length, and insertions or deletions at six rearrangement sites. Within each subset, clonotype counts were normalized to sorted cell number, and only after that were true diversity and Gini coefficients computed with the tcR R package. Repertoire sharing was quantified using the overlap coefficient calculated on TCRB nucleotide sequences. As a proxy for the pre-selection repertoire, out-of-frame TCRB sequences from naive cells were analyzed. TCRdb provides this immuneACCESS table in a form limited to in-frame rearrangements. Some clones are lacking; in checked studies, under half of them reflect an unresolved V gene, and why the rest are absent is not known. From that table come the V and J calls and clone size; the DNA was used to work out D and trimming. Recorded for this sample are 250,000 to 350,000 clones; roughly 13% of them occurred a single time. The ten biggest clones cover around 0.016% of the sample.

This chain is built from TRBV4-3 and TRBJ2-2; possibly the D gene is TRBD2, per 6 matching bases. The sample comprised naive CD4+ T cells from blood. The cell subset or site tag for this specimen amounts to: true naive CD4+ T cells. This TCR derives from a young man with type 1 diabetes. The bases are TGCGCCAGCACAGCCGGGAGACCGAACACCGGGGAGCTGTTTTTT. Translated, it gives CASTAGRPNTGELFF.